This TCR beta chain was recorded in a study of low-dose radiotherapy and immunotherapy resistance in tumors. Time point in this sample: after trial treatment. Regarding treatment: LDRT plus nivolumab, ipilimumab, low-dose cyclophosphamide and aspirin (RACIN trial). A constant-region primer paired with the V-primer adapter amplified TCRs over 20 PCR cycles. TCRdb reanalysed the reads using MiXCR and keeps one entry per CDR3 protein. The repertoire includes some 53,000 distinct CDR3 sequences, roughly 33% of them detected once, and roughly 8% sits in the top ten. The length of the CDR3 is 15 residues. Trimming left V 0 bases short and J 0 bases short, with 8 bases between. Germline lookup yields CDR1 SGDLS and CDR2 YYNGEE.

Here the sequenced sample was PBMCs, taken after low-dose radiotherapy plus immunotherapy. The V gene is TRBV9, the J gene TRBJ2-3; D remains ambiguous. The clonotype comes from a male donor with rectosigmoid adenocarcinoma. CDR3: CASSVDPTSTDTQYF. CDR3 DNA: TGTGCCAGCAGCGTAGACCCGACTAGCACAGATACGCAGTATTTT. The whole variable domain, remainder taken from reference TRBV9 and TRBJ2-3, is DSGVTQTPKHLITATGQRVTLRCSPRSGDLSVYWYQQSLDQGLQFLIQYYNGEERAKGNILERFSAQQFPDLHSELNLSSLELGDSALYFCASSVDPTSTDTQYFGPGTRLTVL.